This is a list of T cell receptor beta chains from one sample in a study of shared clonotypes between healthy human individuals. Repertoires were generated with immunoSEQ multiplex PCR, while TCRdb's copy carries only in-frame clones and drops some. The table shows nearly 1,000,000 clones, with 76% occurring only once. Material: memory CD4+ T cells sorted from blood. The source is a man between 18 and 29 years old in good health. CDR3s include the opening cysteine and the closing phenylalanine or tryptophan. The D gene is left open where the match is weak. Expanded clones get a size class; other rows say once, few or many, or leave the size out.

j_call d_call cdr3_length v_call clone_size cdr3_aa cdr3_nt
TRBJ1-5 . 17 TRBV6-4 . CASTPCGQGHSNQPQHF TGTGCCAGCACCCCATGTGGCCAAGGGCATAGCAATCAGCCCCAGCATTTT
TRBJ1-2 TRBD1 14 TRBV30 . CAWKRQGEFYGYTF TGTGCCTGGAAACGACAGGGAGAATTCTATGGCTACACCTTC
TRBJ1-2 . 12 TRBV4-2 . CASSQEFKGYTF TGTGCCAGCAGCCAAGAGTTTAAGGGCTACACCTTC
TRBJ2-1 . 14 TRBV7-2 once CASSTGLGYNEQFF TGTGCCAGCAGCACGGGCCTTGGCTACAATGAGCAGTTCTTC
TRBJ1-3 . 14 TRBV7-2 . CASGTTSSGNTIYF TGTGCCAGCGGGACAACCAGCTCTGGAAACACCATATATTTT
TRBJ2-3 TRBD1 15 TRBV9 few CASSVFGTETDTQYF TGTGCCAGCAGCGTGTTCGGGACAGAAACAGATACGCAGTATTTT
TRBJ1-3 TRBD1 17 TRBV4-1 . CASSQEGQPHSGNTIYF TGCGCCAGCAGCCAAGAGGGACAGCCACACTCTGGAAACACCATATATTTT
TRBJ1-2 . 14 TRBV30 . CAWLRDKSNYGYTF TGTGCCTGGCTCCGGGACAAATCTAACTATGGCTACACCTTC
TRBJ2-3 TRBD2 16 TRBV5-1 once CASSLEPAGSTDTQYF TGCGCCAGCAGCTTGGAGCCAGCGGGGAGCACAGATACGCAGTATTTT
TRBJ1-2 TRBD1 13 TRBV5-1 once CASSSTGEYGYTF TGCGCCAGCAGCTCGACAGGGGAATATGGCTACACCTTC
TRBJ2-3 TRBD1 19 TRBV7-6 . CASSLYGGPDREYTDTQYF TGTGCCAGCAGCCTTTACGGCGGTCCCGACAGGGAATACACAGATACGCAGTATTTT
TRBJ1-6 . 17 TRBV7-8 . CASSLGGATEINSPLHF TGTGCCAGCAGCTTAGGAGGTGCGACAGAAATTAATTCACCCCTCCACTTT
TRBJ2-1 . 14 TRBV2 . CASSGRGYYNEQFF TGTGCCAGCAGTGGGCGGGGCTACTACAATGAGCAGTTCTTC
TRBJ2-6 TRBD2 15 TRBV2 . CASRSSRGGPSVLTF TGTGCCAGCAGGTCCTCTCGCGGGGGACCGTCCGTCCTGACTTTC
TRBJ1-2 TRBD1 16 TRBV5-6 once CASSLMVDRGSYGYTF TGTGCCAGCAGCTTGATGGTCGACAGGGGAAGTTATGGCTACACCTTC
TRBJ2-5 . 13 TRBV11-2 few CASSLERAETQYF TGTGCCAGCAGCTTAGAAAGGGCGGAGACCCAGTACTTC
TRBJ1-1 . 15 TRBV4-1 . CASSQGESGVTEAFF TGCGCCAGCAGCCAAGGGGAGTCTGGGGTCACTGAAGCTTTCTTT
TRBJ2-7 . 13 TRBV18 once CASSPSRGLEQYF TGTGCCAGCTCACCAAGCCGTGGCCTGGAGCAGTACTTC
TRBJ2-4 TRBD1 16 TRBV7-2 . CASSPRDRLAKNIQYF TGTGCCAGCAGCCCCCGGGACAGATTAGCCAAAAACATTCAGTACTTC